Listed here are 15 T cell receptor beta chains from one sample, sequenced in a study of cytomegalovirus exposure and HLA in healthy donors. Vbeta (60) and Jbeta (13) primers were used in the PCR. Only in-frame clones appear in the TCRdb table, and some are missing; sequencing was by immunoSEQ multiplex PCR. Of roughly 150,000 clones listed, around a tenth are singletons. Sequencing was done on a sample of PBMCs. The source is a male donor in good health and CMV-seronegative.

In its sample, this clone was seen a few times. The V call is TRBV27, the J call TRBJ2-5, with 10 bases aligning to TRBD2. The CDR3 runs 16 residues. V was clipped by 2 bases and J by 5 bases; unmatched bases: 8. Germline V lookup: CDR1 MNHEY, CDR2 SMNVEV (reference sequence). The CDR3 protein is CASSLGASGSRETQYF. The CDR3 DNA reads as TGTGCCAGCAGTTTAGGGGCTAGCGGGAGCCGGGAGACCCAGTACTTC.

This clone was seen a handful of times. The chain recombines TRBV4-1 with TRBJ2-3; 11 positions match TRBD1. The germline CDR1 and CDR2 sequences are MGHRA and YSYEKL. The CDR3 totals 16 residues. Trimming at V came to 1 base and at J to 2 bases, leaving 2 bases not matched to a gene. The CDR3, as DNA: TGCGCCAGCAGCCAAGGCGGACAGGGGGCCACAGATACGCAGTATTTT. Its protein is CASSQGGQGATDTQYF.

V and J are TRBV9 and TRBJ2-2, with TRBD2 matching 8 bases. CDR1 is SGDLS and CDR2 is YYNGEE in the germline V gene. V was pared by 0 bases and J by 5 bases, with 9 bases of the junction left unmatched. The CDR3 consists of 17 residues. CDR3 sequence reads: CASSVGFERESTGELFF. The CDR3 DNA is TGTGCCAGCAGCGTAGGTTTCGAGCGGGAGTCAACCGGGGAGCTGTTTTTT.

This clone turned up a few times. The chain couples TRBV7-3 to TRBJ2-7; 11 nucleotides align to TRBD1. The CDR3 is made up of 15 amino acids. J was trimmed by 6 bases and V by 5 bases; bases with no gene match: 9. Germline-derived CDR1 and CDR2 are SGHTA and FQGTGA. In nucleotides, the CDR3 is TGTGCCAGCAGCGTACCCGGGACAGGGGGGAGCGAGCAGTACTTC. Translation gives CASSVPGTGGSEQYF.

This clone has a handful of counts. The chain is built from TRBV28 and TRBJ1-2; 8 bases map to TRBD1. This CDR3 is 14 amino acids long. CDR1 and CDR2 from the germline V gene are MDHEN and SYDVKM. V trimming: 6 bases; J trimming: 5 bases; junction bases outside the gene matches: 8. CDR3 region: CASRRQGIDYGYTF. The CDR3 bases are TGTGCCAGCAGACGACAGGGGATTGATTATGGCTACACCTTC.

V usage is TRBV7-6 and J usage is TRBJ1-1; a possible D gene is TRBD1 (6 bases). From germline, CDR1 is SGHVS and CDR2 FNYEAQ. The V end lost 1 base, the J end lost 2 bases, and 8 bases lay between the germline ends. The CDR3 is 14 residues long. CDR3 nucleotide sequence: TGTGCCAGCAGCTTAGGGGGGCCCAACACTGAAGCTTTCTTT. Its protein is CASSLGGPNTEAFF.

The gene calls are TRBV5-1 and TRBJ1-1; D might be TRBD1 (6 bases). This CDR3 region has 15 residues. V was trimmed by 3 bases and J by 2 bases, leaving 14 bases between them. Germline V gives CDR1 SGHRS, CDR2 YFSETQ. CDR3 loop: CASSWGPSGNTEAFF. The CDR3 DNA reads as TGCGCCAGCAGCTGGGGGCCGAGCGGTAACACTGAAGCTTTCTTT.

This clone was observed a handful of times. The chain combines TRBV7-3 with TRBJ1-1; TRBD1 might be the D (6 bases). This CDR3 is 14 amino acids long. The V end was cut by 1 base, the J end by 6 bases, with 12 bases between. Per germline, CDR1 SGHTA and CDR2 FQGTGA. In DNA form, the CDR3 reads TGTGCCAGCAGCTTAATGGGGGGGGGCGCTGAAGCTTTCTTT. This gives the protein CASSLMGGGAEAFF.

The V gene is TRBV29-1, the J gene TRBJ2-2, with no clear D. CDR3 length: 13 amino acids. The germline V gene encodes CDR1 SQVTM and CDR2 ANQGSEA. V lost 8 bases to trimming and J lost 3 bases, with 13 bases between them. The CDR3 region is CSITEWDTGELFF. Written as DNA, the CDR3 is TGCAGCATAACAGAGTGGGACACCGGGGAGCTGTTTTTT.

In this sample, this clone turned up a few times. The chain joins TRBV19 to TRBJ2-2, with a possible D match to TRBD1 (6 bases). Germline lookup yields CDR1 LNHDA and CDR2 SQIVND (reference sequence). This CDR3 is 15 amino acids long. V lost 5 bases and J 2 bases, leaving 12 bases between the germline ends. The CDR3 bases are TGTGCCAGTAGTGGACAGTCAATAAACACCGGGGAGCTGTTTTTT. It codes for CASSGQSINTGELFF.

In nucleotides, the CDR3 is TGTGCCAGCAGTTTATCAGGGACTAGCGGAACCAGGGAGCAGTTCTTC. Its translation: CASSLSGTSGTREQFF. V is TRBV28 and J is TRBJ2-1; TRBD2 matches at 11 bases. The CDR3 covers 16 residues. The germline gives CDR1 MDHEN, CDR2 SYDVKM. With V trimmed by 1 base and J by 10 bases, 9 bases remained unmatched.

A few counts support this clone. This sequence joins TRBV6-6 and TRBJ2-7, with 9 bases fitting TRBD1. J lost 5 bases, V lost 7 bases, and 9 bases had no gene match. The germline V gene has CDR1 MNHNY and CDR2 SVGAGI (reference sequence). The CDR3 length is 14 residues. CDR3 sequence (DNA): TGTGCCAGCAATCCGGGACAGGGTTCCCACGAGCAGTACTTC. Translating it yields CASNPGQGSHEQYF.

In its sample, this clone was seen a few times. CDR3 region: CASSLASTGELFF. Here the CDR3 DNA reads TGTGCCAGCAGCTTAGCCTCCACCGGGGAGCTGTTTTTT. The chain is built from TRBV7-9 and TRBJ2-2; D remains ambiguous. Germline-derived CDR1 and CDR2 are SEHNR and FQNEAQ (reference sequence). The ends were cut back, 0 bases at V and 4 bases at J, with 3 bases in the middle. The CDR3 length is 13 residues.

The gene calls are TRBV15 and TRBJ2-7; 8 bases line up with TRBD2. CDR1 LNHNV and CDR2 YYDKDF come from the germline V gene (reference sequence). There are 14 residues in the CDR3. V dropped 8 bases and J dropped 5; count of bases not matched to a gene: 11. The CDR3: CATGSGGSGNEQYF. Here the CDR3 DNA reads TGTGCCACCGGATCGGGAGGGTCCGGGAACGAGCAGTACTTC.

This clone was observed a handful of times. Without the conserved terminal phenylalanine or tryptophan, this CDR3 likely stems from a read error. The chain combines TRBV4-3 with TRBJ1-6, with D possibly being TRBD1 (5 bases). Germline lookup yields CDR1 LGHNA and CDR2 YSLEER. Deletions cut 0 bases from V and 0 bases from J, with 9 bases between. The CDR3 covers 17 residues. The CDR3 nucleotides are TGCGCCAGCAGCCAAGATAGGGGCAGCTCCTATAATTCACCCCTCCACCTT. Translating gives CASSQDRGSSYNSPLHL.